Given below is one T cell receptor beta chain in context. This clone's antigen is unknown. Per-base quality was not reported, and no clone a single base away is much larger than it. Another Seattle source contributed samples from volunteer blood donors who had recovered from COVID-19. Whole blood was collected in K2EDTA tubes by collaborating institutions according to the institutions' own protocols. For TCRbeta analysis, collaborator samples were shipped as frozen whole blood, as isolated PBMCs, or as DNA extracted from either sample type. The CDR3 has 16 amino acids, counting the end cysteine and phenylalanine. Kept here is only the CDR3 DNA, which spans 48 bases and is read in frame from base 1. The germline V gene yields SGDLS for CDR1 and YYNGEE for CDR2. At the junction V is shortened by 3 bases and J by 0 bases; bases outside the gene matches: 8. These data come from a study of blood T cell repertoires in COVID-19 (dated by TCRdb to 2018 to 2021). A note on the overall study: Collaborator samples came from the United States, Italy and Spain and covered acute and convalescent phases of COVID-19. Subjects who had been exposed to COVID-19, were actively infected with it, or had recovered from it provided the deeply sampled blood TCRbeta repertoires that made up the dataset. A freely available public database, intended as a resource for researchers studying the immune response to SARS-CoV-2, is where the repertoires were released. Where available, HLA class I and class II types were taken from metadata supplied by the sample provider and were not determined by assay-based typing. Samples were obtained from the ongoing ImmuneRACE study (first 160 participants) and from over 1,000 subjects provided by 6 global collaborators. The prospective study material was composed of cDNA or gDNA derived from T cells, B-cell-depleted T cells, or PBMCs. Nearly every sample came with metadata listing a de-identified subject ID, COVID-19 status, age in years and sex. On the study overall, not on this receptor specifically: The amount of clinical and demographic metadata varied by source and participant and was provided uncurated.

TCRbeta CDR3 regions were amplified from genomic DNA by means of the immunoSEQ Assay, a bias-controlled multiplex PCR. The paper's processing steps were these. Within the assay, amplification of reference gene primers was used to estimate how many nucleated cells each sample contained. To quantify the absolute abundance of each unique TCRbeta CDR3 rearrangement, sequence reads were collapsed and filtered. Productive Simpson clonality was computed per sample as the square root of Simpson's diversity index over productive rearrangements. What TCRdb holds here is the immuneACCESS table cut down to in-frame rearrangements. Part of the clones is not present; checked against another copy, under half of the missing clones reflect an unresolved V gene, and the others are unexplained. That table is the source of V, J and clone size, and D and trimming were worked out from the DNA. The sample table holds nearly 300,000 clones, of which about 91% were seen once. 5.5% to 8.5% of the sample is held by the ten biggest clonotypes.

The chain joins TRBV9 to TRBJ2-7, and TRBD1 aligns with 8 junction nucleotides. The receptor was derived from a woman aged 25 to 39 who had recovered from COVID-19. What was sequenced was peripheral blood. In nucleotide form, the sequence is TGTGCCAGCAGCGCCCAAACAGGGGGAAGCTCCTACGAGCAGTACTTC. Translated, this is CASSAQTGGSSYEQYF.